Given below is one T cell receptor (beta chain) in context. What it recognizes is unknown. This record belongs to a study of T cell responses to AZD1222 COVID-19 vaccine. Study conclusions and caveats: Spike-spanning, vaccine-associated CD4 TCRs were dominant at 160-218 and 743-854. Unmutated variant regions reportedly attract nearly half of all spike-specific TCRs.

Germline CDR1 reads SGHTA; CDR2 reads FQGTGA. V was shortened by 5 bases and J by 6 bases, with 13 bases between the two germline ends. The CDR3 runs to 13 residues. The protocol was immunoSEQ multiplex PCR, while the TCRdb copy is restricted to in-frame clones and leaves out a portion. The table includes about 150,000 clones, around 92% detected once. The rearrangement uses TRBV7-3 and TRBJ1-2; a possible D gene is TRBD1 (5 bases). This TCR came from an adult in good health. Material: peripheral blood, obtained on day 0 of AZD1222 vaccination. The CDR3 spells CASSPGGSHGYTF. The CDR3 bases are TGTGCCAGCAGCCCGGGGGGGTCGCATGGCTACACCTTC. Using reference TRBV7-3 and TRBJ1-2 for the parts outside the CDR3, the full variable domain is GAGVSQTPSNKVTEKGKYVELRCDPISGHTALYWYRQSLGQGPEFLIYFQGTGAADDSGLPNDRFFAVRPEGSVSTLKIQRTERGDSAVYLCASSPGGSHGYTFGSGTRLTVV.